The source of this TCR beta chain is a study of blood T cell repertoires in COVID-19. CDR3 length: 14 amino acids. V lost 5 bases and J lost 5, with 14 bases in between. The germline CDR1 and CDR2 sequences are SGHKS and YYEKEE (reference sequence). Original processing notes: How many nucleated cells were present was estimated from reference gene primer amplification. Produced via immunoSEQ multiplex PCR; TCRdb's table is partial and in-frame only. D and trimming come from the DNA, and the V and J calls and clone size come from that table. The sample includes around 200,000 clones, about 83% of them seen just once.

The clonotype comes from a woman aged 18-29 years who had recovered from COVID-19. Sequenced: peripheral blood. This chain links TRBV5-5 with TRBJ1-5; D gene unclear. The CDR3 reads CASSTLSSHQPQHF. The CDR3 DNA reads as TGTGCCAGCAGTACTCTGAGCTCTCATCAGCCCCAGCATTTT.